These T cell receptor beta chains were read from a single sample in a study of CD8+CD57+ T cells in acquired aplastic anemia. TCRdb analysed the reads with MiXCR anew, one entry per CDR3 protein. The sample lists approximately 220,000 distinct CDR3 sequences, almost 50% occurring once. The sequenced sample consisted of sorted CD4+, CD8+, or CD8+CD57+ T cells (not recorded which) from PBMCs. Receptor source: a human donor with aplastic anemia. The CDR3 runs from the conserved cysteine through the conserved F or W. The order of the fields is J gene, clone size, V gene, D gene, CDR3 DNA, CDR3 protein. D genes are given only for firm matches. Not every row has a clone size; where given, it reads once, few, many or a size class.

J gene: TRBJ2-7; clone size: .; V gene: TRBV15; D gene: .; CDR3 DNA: TGTGCCACCAGCAGATCGACACTAAGCGAGCAGTACTTC; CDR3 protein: CATSRSTLSEQYF
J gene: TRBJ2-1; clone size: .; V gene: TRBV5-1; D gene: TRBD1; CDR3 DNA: TGCGCCAGCAGCTTGGACAGACAGGGGTCCTACGAGCAGTTCTTC; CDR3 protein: CASSLDRQGSYEQFF
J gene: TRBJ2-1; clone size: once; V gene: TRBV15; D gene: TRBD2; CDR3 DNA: TGTGCCACCAGCAGAGATGGGGCTAGCGGGATTAATGAGCAGTTCTTC; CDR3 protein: CATSRDGASGINEQFF
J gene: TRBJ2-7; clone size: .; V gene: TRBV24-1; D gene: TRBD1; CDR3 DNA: TGTGCCACCAGTGACCCCCCGGACAGGGCATATTACGAGCAGTACTTC; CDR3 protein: CATSDPPDRAYYEQYF
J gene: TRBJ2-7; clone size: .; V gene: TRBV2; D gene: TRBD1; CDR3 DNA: TGTGCCAGCAGTGGGACAGGGTTGGTCTACGAGCAGTACTTC; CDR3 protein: CASSGTGLVYEQYF
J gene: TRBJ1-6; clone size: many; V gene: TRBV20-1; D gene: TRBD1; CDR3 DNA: TGCAGTGCTAGAGGTAGGCGAAGGACAGGGCATTCACCCCTCCACTTT; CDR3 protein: CSARGRRRTGHSPLHF
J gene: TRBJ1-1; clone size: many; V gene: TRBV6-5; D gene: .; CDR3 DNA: TGTGCCAGCAGGTCCACAGGAAACACTGAAGCTTTCTTT; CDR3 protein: CASRSTGNTEAFF
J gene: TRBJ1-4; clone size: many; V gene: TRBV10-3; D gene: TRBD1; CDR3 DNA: TGTGCCATCATGGACAGGGGGCATCCTAATGAAAAACTGTTTTTT; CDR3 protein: CAIMDRGHPNEKLFF
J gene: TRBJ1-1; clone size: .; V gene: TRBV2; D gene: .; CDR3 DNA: TGTGCCAGCACTCCACGGGGACTATTGAACACTGAAGCTTTCTTT; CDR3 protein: CASTPRGLLNTEAFF
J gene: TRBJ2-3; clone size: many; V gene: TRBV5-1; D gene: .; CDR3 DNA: TGCGCCAGCAGCTTGGATCCTTCTAGCACAGATACGCAGTATTTT; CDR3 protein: CASSLDPSSTDTQYF
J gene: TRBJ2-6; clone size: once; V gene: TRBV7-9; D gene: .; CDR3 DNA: TGTGCCAGCAGCTTTGGAGGGGGCCAATCTGGGGCCAACGTCCTGACTTTC; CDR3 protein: CASSFGGGQSGANVLTF
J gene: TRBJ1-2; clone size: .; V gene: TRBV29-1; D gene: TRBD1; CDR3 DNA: TGCAGCGTGTCCGGGACAGAGATCTCCCTCTATGGCTACACCTTC; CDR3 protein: CSVSGTEISLYGYTF
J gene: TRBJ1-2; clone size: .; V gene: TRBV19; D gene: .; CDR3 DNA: TGTGCCAGTAGAAAGGGGTCTAGCTACACCTTC; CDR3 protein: CASRKGSSYTF
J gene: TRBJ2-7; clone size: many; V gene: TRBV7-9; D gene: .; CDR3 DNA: TGTGCCAGCAGTACCCCTCAGCAGGGCTACGAGCAGTACTTC; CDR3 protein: CASSTPQQGYEQYF
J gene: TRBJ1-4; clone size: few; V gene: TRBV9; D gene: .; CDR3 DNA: TGTGCCAGCAGCCGGCATGCAACTAATGAAAAACTGTTTTTT; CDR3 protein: CASSRHATNEKLFF
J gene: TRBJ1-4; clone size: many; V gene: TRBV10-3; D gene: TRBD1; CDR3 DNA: TGTGCCATCAGTGATAGGGGGCAAAATGAAAAACTGTTTTTT; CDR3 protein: CAISDRGQNEKLFF
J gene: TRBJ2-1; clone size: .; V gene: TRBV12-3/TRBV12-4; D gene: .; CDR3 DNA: TGTGCCAGCAGCTTTGACAGGGCGGGCACCGGGGGGCGCTACAATGAGCAGTTCTTC; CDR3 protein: CASSFDRAGTGGRYNEQFF
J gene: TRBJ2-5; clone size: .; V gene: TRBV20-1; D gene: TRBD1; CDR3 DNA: TGCAGTGCCAGTAGTCCCGGACAGGGCGGGGAGACCCAGCACTTC; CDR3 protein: CSASSPGQGGETQHF
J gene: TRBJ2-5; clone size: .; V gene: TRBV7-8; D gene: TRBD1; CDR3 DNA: TGTGCCAGCAGCCCCGGGACAGGGTACCAAGAGACCCAGTACTTC; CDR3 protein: CASSPGTGYQETQYF
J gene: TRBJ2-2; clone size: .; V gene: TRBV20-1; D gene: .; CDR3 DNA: TGCAGTGCGAGGACCGGGGGAAACGGGGGAAACGGGGAGCTGTTTTTT; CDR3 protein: CSARTGGNGGNGELFF
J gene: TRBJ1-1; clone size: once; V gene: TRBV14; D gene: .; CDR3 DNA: TGTGCCAGCAGCCGACTACAGGGAGGTGTGGGAGCTTTCTTT; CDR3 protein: CASSRLQGGVGAFF
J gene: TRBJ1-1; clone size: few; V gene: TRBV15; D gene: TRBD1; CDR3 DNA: TGTGCCACCAGCAGAGGACAGGGAGGAACTGAAGCTTTCTTT; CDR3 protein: CATSRGQGGTEAFF
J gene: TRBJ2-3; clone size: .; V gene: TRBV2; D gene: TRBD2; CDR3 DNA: TGTGCCAGCAGTCGCACCGTGGCGGGGGGCACAGATACGCAGTATTTT; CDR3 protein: CASSRTVAGGTDTQYF
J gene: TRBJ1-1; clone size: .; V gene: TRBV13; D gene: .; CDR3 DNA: TGTGCCAGCAGCCGATTCCGGGAGCCGGCACGGGCGGACACTGAAGCTTTCTTT; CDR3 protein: CASSRFREPARADTEAFF
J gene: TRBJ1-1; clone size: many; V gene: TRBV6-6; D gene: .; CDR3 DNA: TGTGCCAGCAGACAGGGGAACACTGAAGCTTTCTTT; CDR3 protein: CASRQGNTEAFF
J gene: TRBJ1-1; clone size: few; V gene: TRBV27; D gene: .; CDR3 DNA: TGTGCCAGCAGTTTAGTAGCGGGGGTCGGGAACACTGAAGCTTTCTTT; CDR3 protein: CASSLVAGVGNTEAFF
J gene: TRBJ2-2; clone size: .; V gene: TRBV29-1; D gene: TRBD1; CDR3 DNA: TGCAGCGTTTACAGGGGATTGAACACCGGGGAGCTGTTTTTT; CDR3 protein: CSVYRGLNTGELFF